This T cell receptor beta chain originates from a study of T cell changes during pregnancy in multiple sclerosis. Sequencing used immunoSEQ multiplex PCR; TCRdb keeps in-frame clones, though not all of them. The table includes about 76,000 clones, around nine tenths detected once. The V gene end was trimmed by 0 bases and the J gene end by 3 bases; junction bases not matched to a gene: 11. This CDR3 comprises 18 residues. In germline, CDR1 is LNHNV, CDR2 YYDKDF (reference sequence). The sequenced sample was peripheral blood, obtained after pregnancy. This sequence joins TRBV15 and TRBJ2-1, with TRBD1 matching over 7 bases. This clonotype was sampled from a female donor in good health, enrolled as a control in a pregnancy study. CDR3 residues: CATSRDSPRQGVYNEQFF. In DNA, the CDR3 is TGTGCCACCAGCAGAGATTCCCCCAGGCAGGGGGTCTACAATGAGCAGTTCTTC.